This T cell receptor (beta chain) is drawn from a study of control samples from healthy donors and cancer patients. Trimming removed 10 bases from V and 1 base from J, with 9 bases in between. Germline V gene lookup returns CDR1 SNHLY and CDR2 FYNNEI. The CDR3 consists of 12 residues. This clone was seen once. Repertoires were generated with immunoSEQ multiplex PCR, while TCRdb's copy carries only in-frame clones and drops some. The sample lists about 410,000 clones; 80% to 95% were seen once. The chain uses TRBV2 and TRBJ2-3; TRBD1 might be the D (5 bases). The source material was PBMCs. This clonotype was obtained from a man aged 35-49 years with head and neck cancer. This chain's CDR3 is CATQTGTDTQYF. The CDR3 bases are TGTGCCACCCAGACAGGCACAGATACGCAGTATTTT. The full variable domain, with the rest looked up from reference TRBV2 and TRBJ2-3, is EPEVTQTPSHQVTQMGQEVILRCVPISNHLYFYWYRQILGQKVEFLVSFYNNEISEKSEIFDDQFSVERPDGSNFTLKIRSTKLEDSAMYFCATQTGTDTQYFGPGTRLTVL.